The source of this T cell receptor (beta chain) is a study of blood T cell repertoires in COVID-19. In the study overall: The samples span acute and convalescent COVID-19 from the United States, Italy and Spain. PBMCs, B-cell-depleted T cells, or T cells were the source of the cDNA or gDNA that made up the material.

In the study's own analysis: For nucleated cells, counts were estimated from reference gene primer amplification. Here immunoSEQ multiplex PCR was the method, and the copy in TCRdb shows in-frame clones only, minus some. V, J and clone size were drawn from that table, and D and trimming were deduced from the DNA. The sample lists a few hundred thousand clones; around 90% were seen once. The length of the CDR3 is 16 residues. The V and J ends lost 1 base and 0 bases, in that order; junction bases with no gene match: 3. CDR1 and CDR2 (germline): SGHDN, FVKESK. The table lists this clone with a count of one. Cohort assignment relied on participant-reported clinical history.

The rearrangement uses TRBV14 and TRBJ2-7, with 10 bases fitting TRBD2. Source material: PBMCs or T cells enriched from blood (not recorded which). The clonotype comes from a woman between 40 and 55 years old who had recovered from COVID-19. The CDR3 here is CASSQVGTSASYEQYF. CDR3 DNA sequence: TGTGCCAGCAGCCAAGTGGGGACTAGCGCCTCCTACGAGCAGTACTTC.